Given below is one TCR beta chain in context. The data stem from a study of blood T cell repertoires in COVID-19. Background on the study: T cells, B-cell-depleted T cells, or PBMCs provided the cDNA or gDNA that served as material.

Everyone who took part was about 18 to 90 years old, and they came from about two dozen US areas. Which cohort a participant joined came from the clinical history participants gave. As processed by the authors: From reference gene primer amplification, estimates of nucleated cell counts were derived. Some clones are missing from TCRdb's copy, which holds only in-frame ones; the method was immunoSEQ multiplex PCR. That table supplies the V and J calls and clone size; D and trimming were determined from the DNA. The sample shows 360,000 or so clones, roughly 90% of them seen only once. Trimming took off 5 bases at V and 7 bases at J, with 12 bases between the two ends. The CDR3 has 13 amino acids. Germline loops: CDR1 MNHEY, CDR2 SMNVEV (reference sequence).

The TCR sequence derives from a woman aged 25 to 39 who had recovered from COVID-19. The sample taken for sequencing was PBMCs or T cells enriched from blood (not recorded which). This chain joins TRBV27 and TRBJ1-5; D ambiguous. The CDR3 sequence: CASSPVAGQPQHF. The CDR3 nucleotides are TGTGCCAGCAGTCCCGTAGCGGGACAGCCCCAGCATTTT.